This T cell receptor (beta chain) comes out of a study of blood T cell repertoires in COVID-19. Study summary: Acute and convalescent COVID-19 samples came from the United States, Italy and Spain. PBMCs, B-cell-depleted T cells, or T cells provided the cDNA or gDNA that made up the material.

Per the authors' pipeline: Estimates of nucleated cell counts were drawn from the amplification of reference gene primers. Sequencing used immunoSEQ multiplex PCR; TCRdb keeps in-frame clones, though not all of them. The V and J calls and clone size were taken over from that table, and D and trimming were inferred from the DNA. The table has fewer than 90,000 clones, less than 80% seen once. V was cut by 7 bases and J by 8 bases, with 17 bases left in between. The CDR3 loop spans 14 amino acids. Germline V lookup: CDR1 SNHLY, CDR2 FYNNEI. Sequencing used peripheral blood. The V and J genes are TRBV2 and TRBJ1-4; TRBD1 is a possible D gene (5 bases). The receptor was derived from a woman aged 50 to 65 with acute or convalescent COVID-19. The CDR3 loop reads CASTLSGSVEKLFF. Here the CDR3 DNA reads TGTGCCAGCACTCTCTCAGGGTCAGTCGAAAAACTGTTTTTT.